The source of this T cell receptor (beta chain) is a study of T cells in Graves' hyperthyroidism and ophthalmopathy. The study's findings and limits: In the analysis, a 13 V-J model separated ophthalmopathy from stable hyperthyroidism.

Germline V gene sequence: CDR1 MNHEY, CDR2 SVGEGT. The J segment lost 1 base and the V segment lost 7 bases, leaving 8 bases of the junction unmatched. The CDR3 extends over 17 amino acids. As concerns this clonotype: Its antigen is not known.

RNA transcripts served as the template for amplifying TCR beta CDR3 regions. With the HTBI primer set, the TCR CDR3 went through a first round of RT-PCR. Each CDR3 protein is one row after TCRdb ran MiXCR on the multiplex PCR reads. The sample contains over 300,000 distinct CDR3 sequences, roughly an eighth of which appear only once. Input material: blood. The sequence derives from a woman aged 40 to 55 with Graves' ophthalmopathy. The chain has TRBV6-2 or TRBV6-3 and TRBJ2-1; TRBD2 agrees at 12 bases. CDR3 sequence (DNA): TGTGCCAGCACGGCTAGCGGGAGGGGGGGGTCCTACAATGAGCAGTTCTTC. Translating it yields CASTASGRGGSYNEQFF.